This T cell receptor (beta chain) was captured in a study of blood T cell repertoires in COVID-19. Study-level background: Acute-phase and convalescent COVID-19 samples originated in the United States, Italy and Spain. Sources were T cells, B-cell-depleted T cells, or PBMCs; the material itself was cDNA or gDNA.

The CDR3 runs 14 residues. Trimming shortened V by 5 bases and J by 10 bases, and 19 bases separated the two germline ends. Germline CDR1 SSHAT, CDR2 FNYEAQ (reference sequence). How the authors handled the data: It was from reference gene primer amplification that nucleated cell counts were estimated. Produced via immunoSEQ multiplex PCR; TCRdb's table is partial and in-frame only. V and J calls and clone size are those listed in that table; D and trimming were worked out from the DNA. This repertoire shows 35,000 to 45,000 clones, roughly 73% found once; its top ten account for less than 40%. Sample: peripheral blood. The V call is TRBV7-7, the J call TRBJ2-3, with a weak D call TRBD2 (5 bases). This clonotype was sampled from a man aged 55 to 70 with acute or convalescent COVID-19. The DNA of the CDR3 is TGTGCCAGCAGCCCAGGTGGGGTCGGAGGAGCGCAGTATTTT. It translates to CASSPGGVGGAQYF.